This record concerns one TCR beta chain sequence. This sample stems from a study of blood T cell repertoires in COVID-19. The overall study: Sites in the United States, Italy and Spain provided acute and convalescent COVID-19 samples. PBMCs, B-cell-depleted T cells, or T cells were the source of the cDNA or gDNA that made up the material.

Trimming removed 6 bases from V and 4 bases from J; junction bases left unmatched: 9. The CDR3 extends over 15 amino acids. Germline CDR1 and CDR2: MNHEY and SVGAGI. As handled by the study authors: It was from reference gene primer amplification that nucleated cell counts were estimated. Libraries were prepared by immunoSEQ multiplex PCR; TCRdb keeps only in-frame clonotypes and omits some of them. Clone size and V and J calls were adopted from that table, with D and trimming inferred from the DNA. Of 100,000 to 150,000 clones in the sample, roughly 89% were seen once. This receptor was obtained from a man aged 45 to 65 with active or convalescent COVID-19. The V and J genes are TRBV6-5 and TRBJ2-4; 7 bases agree with TRBD2. Material: peripheral blood. The DNA of the CDR3 is TGTGCCAGCAGCCTAGCGGCCCCCCCTAAAAACATTCAGTACTTC. Its translation is CASSLAAPPKNIQYF.